These 13 T cell receptor beta chains came from one sample sequenced in a study of healthy donors' naive CD4 and CD8 T cells. Starting from 500 ng of total RNA, TCR libraries were made with linear amplification. TCRdb called the reads again in MiXCR, with one record for every CDR3 protein. The table has 150,000 to 200,000 distinct CDR3 sequences, around 70% seen once. Material: naive CD4+ and CD8+ T cells sorted from blood, pooled from several donors. Source of these receptors: a pool of human donors in good health; the sample pools cells from several healthy donors.

V and J are TRBV19 and TRBJ1-2; no reliable D call. Per the germline V gene, CDR1 is LNHDA and CDR2 is SQIVND (reference sequence). The CDR3 spans 11 residues. V lost 2 bases, J lost 8 bases, and 6 bases lay in between. The CDR3: CASSISEGYTF. The CDR3 nucleotides are TGTGCCAGTAGTATATCCGAGGGCTACACCTTC. Using reference TRBV19 and TRBJ1-2 for the parts outside the CDR3, the full variable domain is DGGITQSPKYLFRKEGQNVTLSCEQNLNHDAMYWYRQDPGQGLRLIYYSQIVNDFQKGDIAEGYSVSREKKESFPLTVTSAQKNPTAFYLCASSISEGYTFGSGTRLTVV.

This chain joins TRBV15 and TRBJ2-1; no clear D. This CDR3 comprises 15 residues. Trimming cost V 0 bases and J 8 bases, with 14 bases left between them. Germline V lookup: CDR1 LNHNV, CDR2 YYDKDF (reference sequence). For the CDR3, the DNA is TGTGCCACCAGCAGAGAGGCTTTTACGAGATATGAGCAGTTCTTC. Translation: CATSREAFTRYEQFF.

V usage is TRBV6-1 and J usage is TRBJ1-1, with no clear D. The CDR3 sequence is 14 residues long. Germline CDR1 MNHNS, CDR2 SASEGT. The ends were cut back, 2 bases at V and 0 bases at J, with 7 bases in the middle. The CDR3 sequence is CASSEQVMNTEAFF. The CDR3 DNA reads as TGTGCCAGCAGTGAACAGGTAATGAACACTGAAGCTTTCTTT.

This rearrangement joins TRBV19 to TRBJ2-5; D unclear. V gave up 7 bases and J gave up 4 bases, with 13 bases separating them. CDR3 length: 13 amino acids. CDR1 and CDR2 from the germline V gene are LNHDA and SQIVND (reference sequence). CDR3: CASTASWGETQYF. The CDR3 DNA sequence: TGTGCCAGTACGGCCAGCTGGGGAGAGACCCAGTACTTC.

The rearrangement joins TRBV19 to TRBJ1-1; D remains unclear. The CDR3 spans 14 residues. Germline-derived CDR1 and CDR2 are LNHDA and SQIVND (reference sequence). Trimming took off 6 bases at V and 3 bases at J, with 14 bases between the two ends. DNA for the CDR3: TGTGCCAGTAGCGGACGCCCTGCCCACACTGAAGCTTTCTTT. Encoded protein: CASSGRPAHTEAFF.

This clonotype was picked up a small number of times. This sequence joins TRBV5-1 and TRBJ2-7; tentative D call: TRBD2 (6 bases). Looked up from germline, CDR1 is SGHRS and CDR2 is YFSETQ. CDR3 size: 13 residues. This CDR3 is CASRLGDSYEQYF. The CDR3 DNA sequence: TGCGCGTCAAGACTAGGGGACTCCTACGAGCAGTACTTC. Full variable domain (rest looked up from reference TRBV5-1 and TRBJ2-7): KAGVTQTPRYLIKTRGQQVTLSCSPISGHRSVSWYQQTPGQGLQFLFEYFSETQRNKGNFPGRFSGRQFSNSRSEMNVSTLELGDSALYLCASRLGDSYEQYFGPGTRLTVT.

The chain has TRBV5-1 and TRBJ1-6, with D uncertain. The CDR3 extends over 18 amino acids. V was shortened by 2 bases and J by 0 bases, with 15 bases between the two germline ends. Germline CDR1 is SGHRS and CDR2 is YFSETQ. CDR3 loop: CASSFGGIGRSYNSPLHF. CDR3 sequence (DNA): TGCGCCAGCAGCTTCGGAGGAATAGGCCGCTCCTATAATTCACCCCTCCACTTT. The variable domain in full, with the rest retrieved from reference TRBV5-1 and TRBJ1-6, is KAGVTQTPRYLIKTRGQQVTLSCSPISGHRSVSWYQQTPGQGLQFLFEYFSETQRNKGNFPGRFSGRQFSNSRSEMNVSTLELGDSALYLCASSFGGIGRSYNSPLHFGNGTRLTVT.

This clonotype was observed a few times. The rearrangement links TRBV30 to TRBJ2-1; D is uncertain. Trimming removed 7 bases at V and 7 bases at J, with 11 bases between. The CDR3 runs to 11 residues. The germline gives CDR1 GTSNPN, CDR2 SVGIG (reference sequence). CDR3: CASTRINEQFF. The DNA for the CDR3 is TGTGCCTCGACAAGGATTAATGAGCAGTTCTTC.

This chain links TRBV6-5 with TRBJ1-2; no reliable D call. The V gene lost 2 bases and the J gene lost 5 bases, with 9 bases spanning the gap. The CDR3 is 13 residues long. Per the germline V gene, CDR1 is MNHEY and CDR2 is SVGAGI. The chain's CDR3 is CASSYAGPYGYTF. In DNA, the CDR3 is TGTGCCAGCAGTTACGCCGGGCCTTATGGCTACACCTTC.

This clonotype was seen more than once but under ten times. V usage is TRBV20-1 and J usage is TRBJ2-3, with 8 bases identical to TRBD2. Germline V CDR1 and CDR2: DFQATT, SNEGSKA (reference sequence). The ends lost 6 bases at V and 1 base at J; junction bases unmatched: 6. This CDR3 spans 14 amino acids. The CDR3 here is CSAESGSGTDTQYF. The CDR3 DNA sequence: TGCAGTGCGGAAAGCGGGAGCGGCACAGATACGCAGTATTTT.

This clonotype has only one observation. The V gene is TRBV6-1, the J gene TRBJ2-7; D gene ambiguous. V lost 7 bases and J lost 0, with 10 bases in between. This CDR3 has 13 amino acids. Per the germline V gene, CDR1 is MNHNS and CDR2 is SASEGT. The CDR3 DNA follows: TGTGCCAGCACCGCGACTCCCTCCTACGAGCAGTACTTC. It specifies CASTATPSYEQYF.

V and J are TRBV12-3 or TRBV12-4 and TRBJ2-1; 9 nucleotides agree with TRBD2. With V trimmed by 1 base and J by 6 bases, 4 bases remained unmatched. The CDR3 covers 15 residues. The CDR3 loop is CASSLEAGGFNEQFF. The CDR3 DNA is TGTGCCAGCAGTTTAGAAGCGGGAGGATTCAATGAGCAGTTCTTC.

The chain uses TRBV4-3 and TRBJ2-7, with TRBD2 matching 13 bases. CDR1 is LGHNA and CDR2 is YSLEER in the germline V gene. Trimming removed 3 bases from V and 1 base from J; junction bases left unmatched: 3. The CDR3 extends over 16 amino acids. The CDR3 DNA follows: TGCGCCAGCAGCCATGGGACTAGCGGGGATTCCTACGAGCAGTACTTC. Translated, it gives CASSHGTSGDSYEQYF.